This T cell receptor (beta chain) was captured by sequencing in a study of blood T cell repertoires in COVID-19. Germline CDR1 reads SGHNT; CDR2 reads YYREEE (reference sequence). Trimming removed 4 bases from V and 8 bases from J; junction bases left unmatched: 5. This CDR3 is 13 amino acids long. Measured with immunoSEQ multiplex PCR; TCRdb has only the in-frame clones, and not every one. The table has 53,000 or so clones, approximately 90% seen once. This sequence was found in a man aged 35 to 55 with acute or convalescent COVID-19. V and J are TRBV5-4 and TRBJ1-4, with 7 nucleotides matching TRBD1. The sequenced sample consisted of peripheral blood. The CDR3 reads CASSRDSQEKLFF. The DNA for the CDR3 is TGTGCCAGCAGCCGGGACAGTCAAGAAAAACTGTTTTTT.